This T cell receptor (beta chain) was found in a study of CD4 T cells in relation to SARS-CoV-2 and coronaviruses. About the research overall: Negative control cultures got HIV-1 Nef peptides or no peptide.

CD4+ T cells from unexposed donors were obtained before the COVID-19 pandemic (2011-2018). CD4+ T cells were isolated from the cells after 10 days of culture. Measured with immunoSEQ multiplex PCR; TCRdb has only the in-frame clones, and not every one. Of fewer than 20,000 clones listed, around 77% are singletons. V lost 1 base and J lost 5; bases outside the gene matches: 5. Looked up from germline, CDR1 is SEHNR and CDR2 is FQNEAQ (reference sequence). The CDR3 consists of 15 residues. Turning to this clone: Its antigen remains unknown.

This clonotype originated in a human donor in good health. Sequenced input: CD4+ T cells from PBMCs, cultured in vitro. The V and J genes are TRBV7-9 and TRBJ2-1; 7 bases agree with TRBD2. CDR3 nucleotides: TGTGCCAGCAGCTTAGTCTGGCGGGAGAACAATGAGCAGTTCTTC. Translation gives CASSLVWRENNEQFF.